This TCR beta chain was identified during a study of T cell responses to AZD1222 COVID-19 vaccine. Study observations and caveats: Most donors were white British, females outnumbered males, and clonal diversity was possibly underestimated. Nearly half of the spike-specific TCRs reportedly recognize variant regions that carry no mutations. Vaccine-related CD4 TCRs covered spike, predominating at 160-218 and 743-854.

TCRdb's copy holds only in-frame clones and misses some; the assay was immunoSEQ multiplex PCR. The table has about 150,000 clones, 90% to 95% seen once. Comments on this clone: Its specificity is unknown.

The CDR3 has 14 residues. With V trimmed by 3 bases and J by 7 bases, 4 bases remained unmatched. Germline-derived CDR1 and CDR2 are MNHEY and SMNVEV (reference sequence). V usage is TRBV27 and J usage is TRBJ1-2; TRBD1 agrees at 11 bases. The sequence was obtained from an adult who received the AZD1222 COVID-19 vaccine. Source: peripheral blood, taken 28 days after the second AZD1222 dose. The CDR3 loop reads CASSFGTGGFGYTF. The DNA of the CDR3 is TGTGCCAGCAGTTTTGGGACAGGGGGTTTTGGCTACACCTTC.